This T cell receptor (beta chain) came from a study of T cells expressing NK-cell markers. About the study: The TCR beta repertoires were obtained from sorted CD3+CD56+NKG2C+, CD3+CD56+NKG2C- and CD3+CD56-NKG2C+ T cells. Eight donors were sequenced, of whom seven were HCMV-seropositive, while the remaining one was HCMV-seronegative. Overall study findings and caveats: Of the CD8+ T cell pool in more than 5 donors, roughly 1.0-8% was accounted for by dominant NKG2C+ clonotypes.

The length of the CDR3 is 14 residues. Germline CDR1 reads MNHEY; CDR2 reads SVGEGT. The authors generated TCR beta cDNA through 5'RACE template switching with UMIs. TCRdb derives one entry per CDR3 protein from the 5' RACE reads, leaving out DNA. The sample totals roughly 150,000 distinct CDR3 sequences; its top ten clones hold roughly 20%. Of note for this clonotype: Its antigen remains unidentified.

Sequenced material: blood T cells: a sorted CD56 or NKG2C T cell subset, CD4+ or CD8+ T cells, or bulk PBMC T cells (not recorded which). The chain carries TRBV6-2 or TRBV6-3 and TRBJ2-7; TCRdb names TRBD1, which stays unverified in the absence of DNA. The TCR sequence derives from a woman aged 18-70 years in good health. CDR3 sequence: CASSSDRGPYEQYF.